This T cell receptor (beta chain) was recorded in a study of cytomegalovirus exposure and HLA in healthy donors. For this clone: Its cognate antigen is unknown.

The CDR3 contains 11 residues. Researchers ran the PCR with 60 Vbeta and 13 Jbeta primers. Sequencing was performed with immunoSEQ multiplex PCR; in TCRdb, only in-frame clones are kept and a portion is missing. The sample yields under 200,000 clones, around 83% seen once. General study results and limits: Among TCR beta chains, those listed as cytomegalovirus-associated numbered 164.

The genes are TRBV1 and TRBJ2-2; the DNA was not used to check the table's D call, TRBD1. TRBV1 is designated a pseudogene. The receptor comes from a woman in her late teens or twenties in good health and CMV-seronegative. Sequencing input: PBMCs. In DNA, the CDR3 is TGCACCACCCGTGGGCCAGGGGAGCTGTTTTTT. It specifies CTTRGPGELFF.